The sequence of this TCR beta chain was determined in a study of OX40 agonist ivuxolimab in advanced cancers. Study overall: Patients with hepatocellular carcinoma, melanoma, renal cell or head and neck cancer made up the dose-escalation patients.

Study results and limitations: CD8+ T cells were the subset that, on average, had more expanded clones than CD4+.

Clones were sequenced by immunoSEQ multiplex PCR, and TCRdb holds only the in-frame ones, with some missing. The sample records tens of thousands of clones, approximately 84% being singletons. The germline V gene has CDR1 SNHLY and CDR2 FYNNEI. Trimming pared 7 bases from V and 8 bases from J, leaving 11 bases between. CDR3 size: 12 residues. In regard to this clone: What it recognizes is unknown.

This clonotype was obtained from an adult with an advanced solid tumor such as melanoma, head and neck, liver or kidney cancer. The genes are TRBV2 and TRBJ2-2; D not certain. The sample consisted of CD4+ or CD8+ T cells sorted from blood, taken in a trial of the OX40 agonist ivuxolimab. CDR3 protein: CASILLTGELFF. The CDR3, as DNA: TGTGCCAGCATCCTCCTCACTGGGGAGCTGTTTTTT.